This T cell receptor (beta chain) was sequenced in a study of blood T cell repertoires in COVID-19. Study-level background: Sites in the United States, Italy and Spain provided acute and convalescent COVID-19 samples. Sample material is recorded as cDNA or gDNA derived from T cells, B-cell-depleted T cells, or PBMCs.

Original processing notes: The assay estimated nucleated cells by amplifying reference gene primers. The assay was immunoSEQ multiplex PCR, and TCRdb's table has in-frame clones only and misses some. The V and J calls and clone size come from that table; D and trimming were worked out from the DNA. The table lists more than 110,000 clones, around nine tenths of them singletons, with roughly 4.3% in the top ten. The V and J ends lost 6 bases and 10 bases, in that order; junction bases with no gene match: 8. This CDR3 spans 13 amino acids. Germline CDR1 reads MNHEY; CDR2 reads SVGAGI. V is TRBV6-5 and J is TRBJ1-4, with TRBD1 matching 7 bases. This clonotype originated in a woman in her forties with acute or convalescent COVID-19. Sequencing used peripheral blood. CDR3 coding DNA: TGTGCCAGCAGAGAGACAGGGAGCGGAAAACTGTTTTTT. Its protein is CASRETGSGKLFF.